A selection of T cell receptor beta chains follows, all from one sample in a study of T cells after yellow fever vaccination. From the 5' RACE reads, TCRdb called clonotypes with MiXCR, one entry per CDR3 protein. The sample holds just over 300,000 distinct CDR3 sequences; less than 4.5% are singletons and the top ten take around a quarter. Sample: PBMCs, taken on the day of the yellow fever booster vaccination. The receptors were gathered from a man aged 18-30 years who received the YFV17D yellow fever vaccine. Each CDR3 is given with its conserved first and last residue.

CASSQGRVLMGSTDTQYF	TRBJ2-3	TRBV3-1
CASSPPGRGYTF	TRBJ1-2	TRBV7-2
CASSAWPAMNTEAFF	TRBJ1-1	TRBV9
CATSSSRDRGYEQYF	TRBJ2-7	TRBV15
CSASASGVDNEQFF	TRBJ2-1	TRBV20-1
CASNAVQETQYF	TRBJ2-5	TRBV6-2/TRBV6-3
CASSVISRAPEAFF	TRBJ1-1	TRBV9
CASSPREGFTDTQYF	TRBJ2-3	TRBV3-1
CASSITLNYGYTF	TRBJ1-2	TRBV19
CASSQDRRSGAVYGYTF	TRBJ1-2	TRBV4-3
CASRRRSQETQYF	TRBJ2-5	TRBV7-2